Described below is a single TCR beta chain sequence and its context. V dropped 7 bases and J dropped 1; count of bases not matched to a gene: 7. This CDR3 has 14 amino acids. Germline V gene data show CDR1 as SGHTA and CDR2 as FQGNSA. Per the study methods: Counts of nucleated cells, estimated from reference gene primer amplification, were obtained. Profiled with immunoSEQ multiplex PCR; TCRdb holds only in-frame clones, not every one. V, J and clone size are taken as reported in that table, and D and trimming were inferred from the DNA itself. The sample contains 260,000 or so clones, roughly 80% of which appear only once. These data originate in a study of blood T cell repertoires in COVID-19. Study-wide background: Researchers got acute and convalescent COVID-19 samples from the United States, Italy and Spain. From T cells, B-cell-depleted T cells, or PBMCs came the material, which was cDNA or gDNA.

This TCR came from a woman in her seventies with acute or convalescent COVID-19. Sample: peripheral blood. The chain employs TRBV7-2 and TRBJ2-7; 7 bases agree with TRBD1. CDR3 nucleotide sequence: TGTGCCAGCACCCGGGACAGAGGATCCTACGAGCAGTACTTC. Its protein product is CASTRDRGSYEQYF.